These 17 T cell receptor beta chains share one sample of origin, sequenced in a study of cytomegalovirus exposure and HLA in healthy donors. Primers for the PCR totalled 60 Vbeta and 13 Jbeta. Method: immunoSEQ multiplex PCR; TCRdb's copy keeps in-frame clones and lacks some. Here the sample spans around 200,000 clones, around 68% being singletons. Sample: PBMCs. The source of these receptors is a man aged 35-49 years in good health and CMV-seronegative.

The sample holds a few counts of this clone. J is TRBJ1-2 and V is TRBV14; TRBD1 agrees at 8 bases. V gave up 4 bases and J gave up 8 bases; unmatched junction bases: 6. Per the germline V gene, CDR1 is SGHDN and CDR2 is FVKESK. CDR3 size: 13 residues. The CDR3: CASSPRTGPGYTF. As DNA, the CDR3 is TGTGCCAGCAGCCCCAGGACAGGGCCCGGCTACACCTTC.

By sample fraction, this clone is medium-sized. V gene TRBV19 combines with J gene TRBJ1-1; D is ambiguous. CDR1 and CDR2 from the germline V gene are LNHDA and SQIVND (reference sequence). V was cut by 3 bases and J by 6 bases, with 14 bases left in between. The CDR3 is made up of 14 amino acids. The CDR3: CASSIDAGKAEAFF. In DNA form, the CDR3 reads TGTGCCAGTAGTATTGATGCGGGTAAGGCTGAAGCTTTCTTT.

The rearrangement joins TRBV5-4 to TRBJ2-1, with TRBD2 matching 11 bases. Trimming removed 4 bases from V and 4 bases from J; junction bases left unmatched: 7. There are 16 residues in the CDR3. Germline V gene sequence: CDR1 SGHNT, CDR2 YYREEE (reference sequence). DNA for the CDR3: TGTGCCAGCAGCCCATTAGCGGGAGGGCCTTACAATGAGCAGTTCTTC. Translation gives CASSPLAGGPYNEQFF.

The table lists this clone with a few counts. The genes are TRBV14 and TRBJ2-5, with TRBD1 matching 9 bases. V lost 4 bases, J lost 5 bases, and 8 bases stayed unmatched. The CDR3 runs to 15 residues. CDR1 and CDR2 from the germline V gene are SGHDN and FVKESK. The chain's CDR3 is CASSRRTGALETQYF. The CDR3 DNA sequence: TGTGCCAGCAGCCGAAGGACAGGGGCCTTGGAGACCCAGTACTTC.

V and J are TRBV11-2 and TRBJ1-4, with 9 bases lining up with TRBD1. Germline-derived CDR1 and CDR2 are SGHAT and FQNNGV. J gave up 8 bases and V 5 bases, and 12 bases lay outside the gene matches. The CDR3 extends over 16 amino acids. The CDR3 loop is CASSLIPGQGWEKLFF. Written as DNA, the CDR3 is TGTGCCAGCAGCCTAATACCGGGACAGGGATGGGAAAAACTGTTTTTT.

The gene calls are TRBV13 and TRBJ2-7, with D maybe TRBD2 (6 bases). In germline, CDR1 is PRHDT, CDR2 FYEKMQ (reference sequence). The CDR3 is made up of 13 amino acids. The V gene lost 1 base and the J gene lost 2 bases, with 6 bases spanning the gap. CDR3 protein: CASSLERAYEQYF. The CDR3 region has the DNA TGTGCCAGCAGCTTAGAGCGGGCCTACGAGCAGTACTTC.

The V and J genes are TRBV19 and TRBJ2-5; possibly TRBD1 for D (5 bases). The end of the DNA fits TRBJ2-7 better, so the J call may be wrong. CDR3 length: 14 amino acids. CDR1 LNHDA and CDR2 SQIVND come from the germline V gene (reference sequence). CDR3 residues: CASSTTDSSHEQYF. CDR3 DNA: TGTGCCAGTAGTACTACCGACAGTTCCCACGAGCAGTACTTC.

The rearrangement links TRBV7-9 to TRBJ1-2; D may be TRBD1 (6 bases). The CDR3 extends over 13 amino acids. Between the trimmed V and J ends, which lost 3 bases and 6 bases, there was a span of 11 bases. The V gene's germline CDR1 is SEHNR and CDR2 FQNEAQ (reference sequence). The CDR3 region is CASSFGQIDGYTF. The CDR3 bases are TGTGCCAGCAGCTTTGGACAGATCGATGGCTACACCTTC.

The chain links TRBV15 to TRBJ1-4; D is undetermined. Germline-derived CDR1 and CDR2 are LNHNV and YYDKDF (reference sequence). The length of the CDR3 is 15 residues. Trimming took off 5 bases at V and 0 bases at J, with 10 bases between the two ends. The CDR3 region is CATSPRLTTNEKLFF. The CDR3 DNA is TGTGCCACCAGCCCCCGGTTAACAACTAATGAAAAACTGTTTTTT.

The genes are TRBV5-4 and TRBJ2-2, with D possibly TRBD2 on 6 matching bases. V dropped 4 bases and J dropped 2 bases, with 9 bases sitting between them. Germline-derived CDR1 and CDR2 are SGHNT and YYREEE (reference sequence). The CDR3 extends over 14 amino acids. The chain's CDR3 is CASSRDSNTGELFF. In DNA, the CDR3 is TGTGCCAGCAGCCGGGACTCCAACACCGGGGAGCTGTTTTTT.

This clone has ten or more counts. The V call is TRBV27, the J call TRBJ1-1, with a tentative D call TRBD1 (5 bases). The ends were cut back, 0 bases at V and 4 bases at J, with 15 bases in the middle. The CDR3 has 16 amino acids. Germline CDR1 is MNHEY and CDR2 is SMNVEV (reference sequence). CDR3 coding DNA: TGTGCCAGCAGTTTATCTCCACGGTTGGGGGGCACTGAAGCTTTCTTT. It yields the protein CASSLSPRLGGTEAFF.

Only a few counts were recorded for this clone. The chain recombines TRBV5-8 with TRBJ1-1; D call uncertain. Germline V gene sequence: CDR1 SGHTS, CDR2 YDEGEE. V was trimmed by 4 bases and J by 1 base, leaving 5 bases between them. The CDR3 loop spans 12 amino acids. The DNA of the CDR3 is TGTGCCAGCAGCCACAGGAACACTGAAGCTTTCTTT. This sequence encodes CASSHRNTEAFF.

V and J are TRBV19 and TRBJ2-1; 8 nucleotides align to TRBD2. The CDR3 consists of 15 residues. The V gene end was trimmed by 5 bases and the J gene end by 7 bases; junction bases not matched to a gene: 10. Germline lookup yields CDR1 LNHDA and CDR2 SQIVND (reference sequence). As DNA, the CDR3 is TGTGCCAGTAGTCGAGGCGGGGGGCCTGGAAATGAGCAGTTCTTC. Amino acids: CASSRGGGPGNEQFF.

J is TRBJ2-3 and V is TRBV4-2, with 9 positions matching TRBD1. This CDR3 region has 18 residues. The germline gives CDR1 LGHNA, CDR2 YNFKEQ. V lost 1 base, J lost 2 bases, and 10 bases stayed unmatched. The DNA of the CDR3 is TGTGCCAGCAGCCAAGTAATTCGGGACAGGGAGAACACAGATACGCAGTATTTT. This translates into CASSQVIRDRENTDTQYF.

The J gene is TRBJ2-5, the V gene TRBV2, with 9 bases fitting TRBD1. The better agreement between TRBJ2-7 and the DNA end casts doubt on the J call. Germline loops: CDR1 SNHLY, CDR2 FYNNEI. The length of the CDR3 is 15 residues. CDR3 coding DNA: TGTGCCAGCAAATCTGGCCGGGACAGGGTCCACGAGCAGTACTTC. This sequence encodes CASKSGRDRVHEQYF.

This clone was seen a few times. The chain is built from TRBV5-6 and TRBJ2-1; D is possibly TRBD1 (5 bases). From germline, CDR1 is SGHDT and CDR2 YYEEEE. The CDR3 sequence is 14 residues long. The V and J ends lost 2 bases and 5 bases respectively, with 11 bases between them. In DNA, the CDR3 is TGTGCCAGCAGCTTCGCAGGGATCAACAATGAGCAGTTCTTC. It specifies CASSFAGINNEQFF.

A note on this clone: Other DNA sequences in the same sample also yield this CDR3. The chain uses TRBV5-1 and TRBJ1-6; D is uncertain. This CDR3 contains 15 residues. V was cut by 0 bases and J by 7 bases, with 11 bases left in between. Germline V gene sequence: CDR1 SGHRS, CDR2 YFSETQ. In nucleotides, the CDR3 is TGCGCCAGCAGCTTGGAAACAGCCTTAAATTCACCCCTCCACTTT. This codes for CASSLETALNSPLHF.